A single sample is the source of the 15 T cell receptor beta chains below, sequenced in a study of T cells in Graves' hyperthyroidism and ophthalmopathy. Amplification targeted TCR beta CDR3 regions from RNA transcripts. Researchers ran a first-round RT-PCR on the TCR CDR3 using the HTBI primer set. TCRdb independently ran MiXCR on the multiplex PCR reads; one entry per CDR3 protein. The sample shows under 400,000 distinct CDR3 sequences, 15% to 20% of them seen only once. Source material: blood. These TCRs come from a young man with Graves' hyperthyroidism.

This clonotype was counted a few times. This sequence joins TRBV30 and TRBJ1-2; D remains unclear. Per germline, CDR1 GTSNPN and CDR2 SVGIG (reference sequence). Trimming removed 2 bases from V and 1 base from J, with 8 bases in between. The CDR3 extends over 13 amino acids. The CDR3 coding sequence is TGTGCCTGGAGTTTAGGGCTTAACTATGGCTACACCTTC. Residues: CAWSLGLNYGYTF.

Ten or more counts support this clonotype. The gene calls are TRBV12-5 and TRBJ2-1; D call uncertain. Germline values: CDR1 LGHNT, CDR2 FRNRAP. This CDR3 region has 13 residues. The V and J ends lost 1 base and 5 bases respectively, with 6 bases between them. The CDR3: CASGLADDNEQFF. CDR3 DNA: TGTGCTAGTGGTTTGGCGGATGACAATGAGCAGTTCTTC.

This clonotype was picked up many times. The chain has TRBV5-1 and TRBJ2-1, with D tentatively TRBD2 (6 bases). Germline CDR1 reads SGHRS; CDR2 reads YFSETQ. CDR3 length equals 15 residues. Trimming removed 4 bases at V and 4 bases at J, with 15 bases between. In DNA form, the CDR3 reads TGCGCCAGCAGCCCCGGGACTGATGCGTACAATGAGCAGTTCTTC. Its translation: CASSPGTDAYNEQFF.

This clonotype was seen repeatedly, ten times or more. CDR3 nucleotides: TGTGCCAGTAGTATGGCTGTGAACACTGAAGCTTTCTTT. This encodes CASSMAVNTEAFF. V usage is TRBV19 and J usage is TRBJ1-1, with no clear D. Germline lookup yields CDR1 LNHDA and CDR2 SQIVND (reference sequence). The V end lost 3 bases, the J end lost 0 bases, and 5 bases lay between the germline ends. This CDR3 has 13 residues.

This clonotype was seen many times. The gene calls are TRBV27 and TRBJ2-7; TRBD1 might be the D (6 bases). The CDR3 contains 14 residues. The germline V gene encodes CDR1 MNHEY and CDR2 SMNVEV (reference sequence). V lost 6 bases, J lost 3 bases, and 15 bases lay in between. CDR3 in amino acids: CASSSDSRFYEQYF. The CDR3 DNA sequence: TGTGCCAGCAGCTCGGACAGCCGCTTCTACGAGCAGTACTTC.

This chain uses TRBV10-2 with TRBJ1-2; no firm D call. The CDR3 is 14 residues long. The V gene lost 7 bases and the J gene lost 0 bases, with 12 bases spanning the gap. CDR1 and CDR2 (germline): WSHSY, SAAADI. Here the CDR3 reads CASIESRSNYGYTF. CDR3 nucleotides: TGCGCCAGCATAGAGTCAAGATCTAACTATGGCTACACCTTC.

This clonotype was detected only a few times. The chain recombines TRBV27 with TRBJ1-4; D ambiguous. Between the trimmed V and J ends, which lost 3 bases and 5 bases, there was a span of 13 bases. Per germline, CDR1 MNHEY and CDR2 SMNVEV (reference sequence). The CDR3 is 15 amino acids. In DNA, the CDR3 is TGTGCCAGCAGTTTCCGCGGGGTCCAGAATGAAAAACTGTTTTTT. Amino acids: CASSFRGVQNEKLFF. The full variable domain, its missing parts supplied by reference TRBV27 and TRBJ1-4, is EAQVTQNPRYLITVTGKKLTVTCSQNMNHEYMSWYRQDPGLGLRQIYYSMNVEVTDKGDVPEGYKVSRKEKRNFPLILESPSPNQTSLYFCASSFRGVQNEKLFFGSGTQLSVL.

The chain uses TRBV4-1 and TRBJ2-7; possible D gene TRBD1, 5 bases. The CDR3 covers 14 residues. The germline gives CDR1 MGHRA, CDR2 YSYEKL. Trimming took off 1 base at V and 3 bases at J, with 10 bases between the two ends. Here the CDR3 DNA reads TGCGCCAGCAGCCAAGTTTCAGGGAACTACGAGCAGTACTTC. It yields the protein CASSQVSGNYEQYF.

In this sample, this clonotype turned up many times. The chain employs TRBV7-3 and TRBJ2-1; 7 nucleotides align to TRBD2. In germline, CDR1 is SGHTA, CDR2 FQGTGA. CDR3 length: 14 amino acids. Trimming cost V 0 bases and J 8 bases; bases outside gene matches: 4. CDR3 sequence: CASSLTRTSHEQFF. Here the CDR3 DNA reads TGTGCCAGCAGCTTAACCCGGACTAGTCATGAGCAGTTCTTC.

The chain links TRBV5-6 to TRBJ2-1; TRBD2 might be the D (5 bases). This CDR3 contains 14 residues. Trimming left V 6 bases short and J 6 bases short, with 16 bases between. Germline V gene lookup returns CDR1 SGHDT and CDR2 YYEEEE. CDR3 sequence (DNA): TGTGCCAGCATGCTAGCCGCGTTCCCCAATGAGCAGTTCTTC. Amino acid sequence: CASMLAAFPNEQFF.

The table lists this clonotype with a count of one. A much larger clone sits a single nucleotide away, making a read error possible. This sequence joins TRBV10-3 and TRBJ2-5, with 8 bases that match TRBD1. The CDR3 spans 15 residues. J gave up 5 bases and V 8 bases, and 13 bases lay outside the gene matches. CDR1 is ENHRY, CDR2 SYGVKD, per germline. CDR3 residues: CAIGVDGQGFETQYF. The CDR3 bases are TGTGCCATCGGCGTCGATGGACAGGGTTTCGAGACCCAGTACTTC.

This clonotype came up a few times. The rearrangement uses TRBV7-9 and TRBJ1-5; tentative D call: TRBD1 (6 bases). The germline gives CDR1 SEHNR, CDR2 FQNEAQ (reference sequence). This CDR3 region has 14 residues. Deletions cut 5 bases from V and 2 bases from J, with 10 bases between. The CDR3: CASSGTSGNQPQHF. The CDR3 DNA reads TGTGCCAGCAGCGGGACATCCGGCAATCAGCCCCAGCATTTT.

This clonotype was seen at least ten times. This chain joins TRBV20-1 and TRBJ2-1; TRBD2 is a possible D gene (6 bases). This CDR3 is 14 amino acids long. Trimming left V 0 bases short and J 8 bases short, with 14 bases between. The V gene's germline CDR1 is DFQATT and CDR2 SNEGSKA (reference sequence). The CDR3 protein is CSARDITGAYEQFF. The CDR3 nucleotides are TGCAGTGCTAGAGATATAACGGGAGCTTATGAGCAGTTCTTC.

In its sample, this clonotype was seen many times. The rearrangement links TRBV20-1 to TRBJ1-6, with D maybe TRBD1 (5 bases). Trimming shortened V by 1 base and J by 12 bases, and 22 bases separated the two germline ends. The CDR3 extends over 16 amino acids. Per the germline V gene, CDR1 is DFQATT and CDR2 is SNEGSKA (reference sequence). The chain's CDR3 is CSARALGVQTFLPLHF. The CDR3 coding sequence is TGCAGTGCTAGAGCTTTGGGGGTACAGACCTTTTTACCCCTCCACTTT.

This clonotype has more than one count but fewer than ten. Here the CDR3 DNA reads TGTGCCAGCAGGCGGACCGGCGTGGGGGGGCGAGGCTATGGCTACACCTTC. Its translation: CASRRTGVGGRGYGYTF. This chain uses TRBV6-1 with TRBJ1-2, with D possibly TRBD1 on 6 matching bases. The germline gives CDR1 MNHNS, CDR2 SASEGT. The CDR3 consists of 17 residues. Trimming left V 6 bases short and J 4 bases short, with 24 bases between.